The 9 T cell receptor beta chains listed next were all sequenced from one sample in a study of cytomegalovirus exposure and HLA in healthy donors. In the PCR, 60 Vbeta and 13 Jbeta primers were used. The data were produced by immunoSEQ multiplex PCR, yet TCRdb's version contains in-frame clones alone and is incomplete. The table includes about 170,000 clones, 84% detected once. Sequencing input: PBMCs. The receptors here all came from a boy younger than 10 in good health and CMV-seronegative.

The chain combines TRBV10-3 with TRBJ2-1, with 11 positions matching TRBD2. The V gene's germline CDR1 is ENHRY and CDR2 SYGVKD. The CDR3 spans 18 residues. V gave up 4 bases and J gave up 5 bases; unmatched junction bases: 13. The CDR3 DNA follows: TGTGCCATCAGTGGTCTGTTAGCGGGAGGGCCTGGTAACAATGAGCAGTTCTTC. Translated: CAISGLLAGGPGNNEQFF.

The V and J genes are TRBV6-5 and TRBJ2-2; D possibly corresponds to TRBD1 (5 bases). The CDR3 loop spans 14 amino acids. Trimming pared 7 bases from V and 6 bases from J, leaving 15 bases between. CDR1 MNHEY and CDR2 SVGAGI come from the germline V gene. The CDR3 protein is CASTLSGYPGELFF. Here the CDR3 DNA reads TGTGCCAGCACTCTCTCAGGGTACCCCGGGGAGCTGTTTTTT.

The chain uses TRBV7-9 and TRBJ2-2, with D hard to call. The germline V gene has CDR1 SEHNR and CDR2 FQNEAQ (reference sequence). The ends were cut back, 0 bases at V and 5 bases at J, with 19 bases in the middle. This CDR3 is built from 18 residues. In DNA form, the CDR3 reads TGTGCCAGCAGCTTAGCGCCCGCGAGGAGACTGAATACCGGGGAGCTGTTTTTT. Translating gives CASSLAPARRLNTGELFF.

CDR3 sequence reads: CASSLDTGSSYNEQFF. The CDR3 DNA reads TGCGCCAGCAGCTTGGATACCGGGAGCTCCTACAATGAGCAGTTCTTC. The chain recombines TRBV5-1 with TRBJ2-1; perhaps TRBD2 as D (6 bases). Germline lookup yields CDR1 SGHRS and CDR2 YFSETQ. This CDR3 is 16 amino acids long. Trimming left V 0 bases short and J 0 bases short, with 10 bases between.

The chain is built from TRBV28 and TRBJ2-1; 15 bases align to TRBD2. With 6 bases clipped from V and 4 bases from J, the junction kept 10 bases outside the gene matches. The germline CDR1 and CDR2 sequences are MDHEN and SYDVKM. The CDR3 consists of 18 residues. CDR3: CASSSWTSGRADYNEQFF. In nucleotides, the CDR3 is TGTGCCAGCAGCAGTTGGACTAGCGGGAGGGCAGATTACAATGAGCAGTTCTTC.

DNA of the CDR3: TGTGCCAGCAGTGGCACCGGGACAGGTACAGATACGCAGTATTTT. Translating gives CASSGTGTGTDTQYF. The chain uses TRBV6-1 and TRBJ2-3; 8 bases map to TRBD1. V lost 4 bases and J lost 3; bases outside the gene matches: 6. This CDR3 contains 15 residues. Germline V gene lookup returns CDR1 MNHNS and CDR2 SASEGT.

J is TRBJ2-1 and V is TRBV15; D is undetermined. Germline loops: CDR1 LNHNV, CDR2 YYDKDF (reference sequence). The CDR3 loop spans 16 amino acids. V was trimmed by 4 bases and J by 3 bases, leaving 16 bases between them. The CDR3 DNA reads as TGTGCCACCAGCATGTACAGTTTCTATAACTACAATGAGCAGTTCTTC. Translating it yields CATSMYSFYNYNEQFF.

The CDR3 loop is CASSLADGGRSETQYF. CDR3 nucleotide sequence: TGCGCCAGCAGCTTGGCCGATGGCGGGAGATCAGAGACCCAGTACTTC. The rearrangement uses TRBV5-1 and TRBJ2-5; 7 positions match TRBD2. J was trimmed by 4 bases and V by 0 bases; bases with no gene match: 9. The CDR3 contains 16 residues. Germline lookup yields CDR1 SGHRS and CDR2 YFSETQ.

This sequence joins TRBV28 and TRBJ1-2; the match to TRBD1 covers 12 bases. Germline CDR1 reads MDHEN; CDR2 reads SYDVKM. The CDR3 runs to 16 residues. V lost 2 bases, J lost 8 bases, and 9 bases stayed unmatched. In DNA, the CDR3 is TGTGCCAGCAGTTTAGGGGGGGGACAGGGGGCGAGAGGCTACACCTTC. It codes for CASSLGGGQGARGYTF.